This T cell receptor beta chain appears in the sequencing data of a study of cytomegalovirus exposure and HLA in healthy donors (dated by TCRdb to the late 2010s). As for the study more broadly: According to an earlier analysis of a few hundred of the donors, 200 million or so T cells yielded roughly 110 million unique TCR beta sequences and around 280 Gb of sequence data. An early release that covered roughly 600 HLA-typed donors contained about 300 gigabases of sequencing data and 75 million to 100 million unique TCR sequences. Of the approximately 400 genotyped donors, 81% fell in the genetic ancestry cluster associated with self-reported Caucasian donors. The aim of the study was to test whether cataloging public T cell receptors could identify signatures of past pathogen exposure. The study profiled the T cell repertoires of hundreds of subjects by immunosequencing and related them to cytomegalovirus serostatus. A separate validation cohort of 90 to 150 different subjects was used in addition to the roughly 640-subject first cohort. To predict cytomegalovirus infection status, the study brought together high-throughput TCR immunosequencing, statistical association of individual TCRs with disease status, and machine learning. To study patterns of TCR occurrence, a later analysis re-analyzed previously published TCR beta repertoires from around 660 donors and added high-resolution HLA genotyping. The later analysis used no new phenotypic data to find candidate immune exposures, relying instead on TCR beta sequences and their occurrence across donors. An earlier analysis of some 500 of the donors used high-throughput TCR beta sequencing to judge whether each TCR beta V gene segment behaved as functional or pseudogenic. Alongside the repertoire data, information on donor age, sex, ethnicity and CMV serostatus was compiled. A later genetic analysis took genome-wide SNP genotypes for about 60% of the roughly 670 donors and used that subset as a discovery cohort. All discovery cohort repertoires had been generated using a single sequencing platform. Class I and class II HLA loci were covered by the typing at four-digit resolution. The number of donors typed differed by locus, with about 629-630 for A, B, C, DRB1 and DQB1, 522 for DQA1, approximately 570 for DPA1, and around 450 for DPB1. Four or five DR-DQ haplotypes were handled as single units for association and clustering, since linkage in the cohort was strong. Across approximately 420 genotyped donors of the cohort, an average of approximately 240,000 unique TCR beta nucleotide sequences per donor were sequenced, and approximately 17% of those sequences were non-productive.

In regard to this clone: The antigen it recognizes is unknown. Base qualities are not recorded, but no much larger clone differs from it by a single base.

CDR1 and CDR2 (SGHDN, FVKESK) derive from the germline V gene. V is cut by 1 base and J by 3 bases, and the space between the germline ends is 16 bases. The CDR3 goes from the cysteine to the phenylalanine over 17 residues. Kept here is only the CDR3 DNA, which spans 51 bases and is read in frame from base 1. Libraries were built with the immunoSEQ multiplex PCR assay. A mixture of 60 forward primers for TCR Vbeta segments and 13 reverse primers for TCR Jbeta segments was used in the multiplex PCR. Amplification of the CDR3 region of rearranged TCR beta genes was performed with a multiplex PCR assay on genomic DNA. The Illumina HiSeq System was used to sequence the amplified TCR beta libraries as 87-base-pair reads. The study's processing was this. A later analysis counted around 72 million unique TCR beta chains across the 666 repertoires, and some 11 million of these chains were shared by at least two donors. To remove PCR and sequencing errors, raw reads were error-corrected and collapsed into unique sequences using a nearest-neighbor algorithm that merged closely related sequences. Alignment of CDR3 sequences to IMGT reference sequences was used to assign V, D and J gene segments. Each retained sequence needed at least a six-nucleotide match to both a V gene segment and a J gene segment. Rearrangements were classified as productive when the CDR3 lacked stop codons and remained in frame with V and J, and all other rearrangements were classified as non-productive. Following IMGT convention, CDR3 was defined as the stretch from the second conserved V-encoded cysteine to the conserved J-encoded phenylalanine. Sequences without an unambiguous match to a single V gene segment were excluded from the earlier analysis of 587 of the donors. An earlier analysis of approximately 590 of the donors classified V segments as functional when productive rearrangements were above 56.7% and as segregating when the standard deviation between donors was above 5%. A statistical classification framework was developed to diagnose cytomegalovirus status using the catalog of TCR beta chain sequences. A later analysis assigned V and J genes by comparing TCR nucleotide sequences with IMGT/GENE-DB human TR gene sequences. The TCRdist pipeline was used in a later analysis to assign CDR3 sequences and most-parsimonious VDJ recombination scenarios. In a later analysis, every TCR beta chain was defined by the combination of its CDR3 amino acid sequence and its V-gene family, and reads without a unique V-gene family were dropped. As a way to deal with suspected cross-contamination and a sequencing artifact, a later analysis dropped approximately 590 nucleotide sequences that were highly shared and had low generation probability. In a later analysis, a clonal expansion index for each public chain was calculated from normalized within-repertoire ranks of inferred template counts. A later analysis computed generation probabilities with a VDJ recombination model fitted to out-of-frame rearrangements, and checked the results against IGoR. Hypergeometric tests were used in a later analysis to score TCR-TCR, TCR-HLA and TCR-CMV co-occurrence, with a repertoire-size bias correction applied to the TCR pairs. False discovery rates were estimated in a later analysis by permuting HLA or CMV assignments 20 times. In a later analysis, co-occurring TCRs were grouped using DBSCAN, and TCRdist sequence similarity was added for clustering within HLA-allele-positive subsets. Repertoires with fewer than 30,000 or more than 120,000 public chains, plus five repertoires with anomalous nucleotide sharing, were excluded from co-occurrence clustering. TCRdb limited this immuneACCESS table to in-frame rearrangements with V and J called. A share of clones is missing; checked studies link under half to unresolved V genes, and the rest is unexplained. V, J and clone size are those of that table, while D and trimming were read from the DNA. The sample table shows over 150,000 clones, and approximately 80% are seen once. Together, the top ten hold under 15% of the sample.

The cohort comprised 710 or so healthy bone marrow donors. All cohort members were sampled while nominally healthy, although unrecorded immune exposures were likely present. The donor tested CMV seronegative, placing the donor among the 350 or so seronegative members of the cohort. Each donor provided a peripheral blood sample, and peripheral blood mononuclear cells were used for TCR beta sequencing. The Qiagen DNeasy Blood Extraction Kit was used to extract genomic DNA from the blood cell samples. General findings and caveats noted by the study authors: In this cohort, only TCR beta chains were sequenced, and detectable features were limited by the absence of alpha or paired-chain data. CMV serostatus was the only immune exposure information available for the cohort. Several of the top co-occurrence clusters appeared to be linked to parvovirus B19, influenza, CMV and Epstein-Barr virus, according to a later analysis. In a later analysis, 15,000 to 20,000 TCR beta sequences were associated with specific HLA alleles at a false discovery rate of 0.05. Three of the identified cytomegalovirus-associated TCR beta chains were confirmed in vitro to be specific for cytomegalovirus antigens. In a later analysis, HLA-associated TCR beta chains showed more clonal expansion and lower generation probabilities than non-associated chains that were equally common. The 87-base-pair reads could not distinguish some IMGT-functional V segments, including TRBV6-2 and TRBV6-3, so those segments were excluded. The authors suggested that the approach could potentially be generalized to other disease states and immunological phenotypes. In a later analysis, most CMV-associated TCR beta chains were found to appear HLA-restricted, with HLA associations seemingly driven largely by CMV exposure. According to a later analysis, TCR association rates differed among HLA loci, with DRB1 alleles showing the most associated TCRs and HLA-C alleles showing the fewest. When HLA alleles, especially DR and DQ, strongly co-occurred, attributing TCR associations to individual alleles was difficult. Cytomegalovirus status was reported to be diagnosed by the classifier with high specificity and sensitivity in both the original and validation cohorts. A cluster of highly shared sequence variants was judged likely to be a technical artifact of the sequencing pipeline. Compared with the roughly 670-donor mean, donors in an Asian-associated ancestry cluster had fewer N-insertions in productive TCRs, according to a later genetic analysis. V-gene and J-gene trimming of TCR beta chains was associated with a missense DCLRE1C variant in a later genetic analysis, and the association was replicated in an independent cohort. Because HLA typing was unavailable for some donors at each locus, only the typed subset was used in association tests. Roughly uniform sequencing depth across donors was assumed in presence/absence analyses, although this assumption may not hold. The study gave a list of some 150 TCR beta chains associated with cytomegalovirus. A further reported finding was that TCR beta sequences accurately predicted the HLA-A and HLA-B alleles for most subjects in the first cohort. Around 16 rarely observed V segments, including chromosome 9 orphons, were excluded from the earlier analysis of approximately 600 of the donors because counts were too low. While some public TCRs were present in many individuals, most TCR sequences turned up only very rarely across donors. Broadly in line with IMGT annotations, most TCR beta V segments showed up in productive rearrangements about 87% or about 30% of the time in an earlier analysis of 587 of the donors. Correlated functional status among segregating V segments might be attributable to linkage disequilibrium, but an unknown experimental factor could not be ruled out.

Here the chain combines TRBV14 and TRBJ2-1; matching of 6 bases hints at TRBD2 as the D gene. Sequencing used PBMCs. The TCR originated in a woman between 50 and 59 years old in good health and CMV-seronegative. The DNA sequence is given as TGTGCCAGCAGCCAAGCCCTGCGGGATTTTGGCTACAATGAGCAGTTCTTC. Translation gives CASSQALRDFGYNEQFF.